This entry features one T cell receptor (beta chain) sequence. Its antigen is still unknown. The data belong to a study of T-cell memory formation after mild COVID-19. On the study more broadly: The TCR clusters were mostly specific to one donor. Study-wide points: Within pre-infection memory, some responding clones were found, suggesting cross-reactive memory joined. Nothing showed for sure that second-wave clones peaking on day 37 were SARS-CoV-2 specific.

TCRalpha and TCRbeta libraries used 5'RACE with constant-segment primers and UMIs. Each CDR3 protein gets one entry after TCRdb re-called the 5' RACE reads with MiXCR. The table records about 400,000 distinct CDR3 sequences, roughly 18% of them present only once. The CDR3 extends over 14 amino acids. V was shortened by 0 bases and J by 1 base, with 7 bases between the two germline ends. Germline values: CDR1 SGHRS, CDR2 YFSETQ. What was sequenced was PBMCs or a T cell subset sorted from them (not recorded which). This sequence joins TRBV5-1 and TRBJ1-1; D call uncertain. This clonotype was sampled from a man aged 18 to 30 who had mild COVID-19 (a few samples of this study predate the infection). Cell type and time point are not known. DNA of the CDR3: TGCGCCAGCAGCTTGGACCCACCGAACACTGAAGCTTTCTTT. It is translated as CASSLDPPNTEAFF.